The 18 T cell receptor beta chains in this list originate from one sample, sequenced in a study of blood T cell repertoires in COVID-19. Profiling relied on immunoSEQ multiplex PCR, and the TCRdb table lists in-frame clones only, not all of them. The sample has 95,000 to 150,000 clones, around three quarters seen once. Material: peripheral blood. The receptors were gathered from a man aged 40-50 years with active or convalescent COVID-19.

The chain employs TRBV30 and TRBJ2-7; tentatively, D is TRBD2 (6 bases). With 3 bases removed from V and 9 bases from J, the gap between germline ends came to 15 bases. The germline V gene encodes CDR1 GTSNPN and CDR2 SVGIG (reference sequence). The CDR3 length is 12 residues. DNA for the CDR3: TGTGCCTGGAGCGCGGGGTTCTCGCCGCAGTACTTC. Its protein is CAWSAGFSPQYF. The full variable domain, with the rest looked up from reference TRBV30 and TRBJ2-7, is SQTIHQWPATLVQPVGSPLSLECTVEGTSNPNLYWYRQAAGRGLQLLFYSVGIGQISSEVPQNLSASRPQDRQFILSSKKLLLSDSGFYLCAWSAGFSPQYFGPGTRLTVT.

This chain joins TRBV27 and TRBJ2-6, with TRBD1 matching over 10 bases. This CDR3 has 15 amino acids. Germline V gene lookup returns CDR1 MNHEY and CDR2 SMNVEV (reference sequence). J was trimmed by 13 bases and V by 4 bases; bases with no gene match: 10. The CDR3 DNA reads as TGTGCCAGCAGTTCGGTCGACAGGGGGCATCGGGTCCTGACTTTC. Translated: CASSSVDRGHRVLTF.

V is TRBV28 and J is TRBJ1-1; weak D call: TRBD1 (6 bases). V shed 2 bases and J shed 2 bases, with 12 bases lying between them. The CDR3 consists of 15 residues. Germline CDR1 reads MDHEN; CDR2 reads SYDVKM. In DNA, the CDR3 is TGTGCCAGCAGTTTAGTCTGGGGGCGAAACACTGAAGCTTTCTTT. Translating gives CASSLVWGRNTEAFF.

The V and J genes are TRBV7-2 and TRBJ2-1, with TRBD2 as a possible D gene (7 bases). Trimming pared 3 bases from V and 7 bases from J, leaving 10 bases between. CDR1 is SGHTA and CDR2 is FQGNSA in the germline V gene. The CDR3 sequence is 13 residues long. The CDR3 DNA follows: TGTGCCAGCAGCTTCGGGGGGCGAAATGAGCAGTTCTTC. Translation gives CASSFGGRNEQFF.

With regard to this clone: Other nucleotide sequences in the sample specify the same CDR3. V and J are TRBV2 and TRBJ2-2, with D possibly TRBD2 on 6 matching bases. Germline V CDR1 and CDR2: SNHLY, FYNNEI. The V and J ends lost 4 bases and 2 bases respectively, with 8 bases between them. The CDR3 length is 14 residues. CDR3 in amino acids: CASSGDSNTGELFF. CDR3 in DNA: TGTGCCAGCAGTGGGGACTCAAACACCGGGGAGCTGTTTTTT.

This clone turned up a few times. The rearrangement uses TRBV5-8 and TRBJ2-1; maybe TRBD1 (6 bases). This CDR3 has 15 residues. Germline V gene sequence: CDR1 SGHTS, CDR2 YDEGEE. V lost 7 bases to trimming and J lost 5 bases, with 19 bases between them. This CDR3 reads CASFLGQSENNEQFF. CDR3 DNA sequence: TGTGCCAGCTTCCTAGGACAGTCAGAGAACAATGAGCAGTTCTTC.

This chain uses TRBV19 with TRBJ2-6; D possibly corresponds to TRBD1 (5 bases). This CDR3 comprises 16 residues. Looked up from germline, CDR1 is LNHDA and CDR2 is SQIVND (reference sequence). V was clipped by 4 bases and J by 4 bases, with 14 bases between them. This chain's CDR3 is CASSTPGPSGANVLTF. CDR3 DNA: TGTGCCAGTAGTACTCCAGGGCCCTCGGGGGCCAACGTCCTGACTTTC.

This clone was found a few times. The J gene is TRBJ1-2, the V gene TRBV12-3 or TRBV12-4, with TRBD1 matching 7 bases. This CDR3 contains 13 residues. The V gene end was trimmed by 6 bases and the J gene end by 6 bases; junction bases not matched to a gene: 7. In DNA, the CDR3 is TGTGCCAGCAGGGGACAGTTCTCGGATGGCTACACCTTC. It specifies CASRGQFSDGYTF.

This chain uses TRBV6-2 or TRBV6-3 with TRBJ1-6; TRBD1 is a possible D gene (5 bases). This CDR3 has 15 residues. With 1 base removed from V and 7 bases from J, the gap between germline ends came to 11 bases. Germline loops: CDR1 MNHEY, CDR2 SVGEGT. In DNA, the CDR3 is TGTGCCAGCAGTTACTTCCTCGGGGGAAATTCACCCCTCCACTTT. It encodes CASSYFLGGNSPLHF.

The chain employs TRBV5-5 and TRBJ1-1; 7 bases fit TRBD1. The CDR3 has 16 amino acids. CDR1 and CDR2 from the germline V gene are SGHKS and YYEKEE (reference sequence). After removal of 3 bases from V and 4 bases from J, the junction contained 12 bases not matched to a gene. The CDR3 spells CASSWTGGSGGTEAFF. The CDR3 DNA reads as TGTGCCAGCAGCTGGACCGGGGGATCAGGGGGCACTGAAGCTTTCTTT. Looking up the rest from reference TRBV5-5 and TRBJ1-1 gives the full variable domain: DAGVTQSPTHLIKTRGQQVTLRCSPISGHKSVSWYQQVLGQGPQFIFQYYEKEERGRGNFPDRFSARQFPNYSSELNVNALLLGDSALYLCASSWTGGSGGTEAFFGQGTRLTVV.

A few counts support this clone. The V gene is TRBV2, the J gene TRBJ2-7; TRBD1 matches 7 bases. CDR3 size: 13 residues. Germline values: CDR1 SNHLY, CDR2 FYNNEI. J lost 4 bases, V lost 4 bases, and 4 bases had no gene match. CDR3 sequence reads: CASSGDRGYEQYF. CDR3 nucleotide sequence: TGTGCCAGCAGTGGGGACAGAGGGTACGAGCAGTACTTC.

The rearrangement uses TRBV27 and TRBJ2-7; D gene unclear. This CDR3 is 13 amino acids long. The germline CDR1 and CDR2 sequences are MNHEY and SMNVEV (reference sequence). Between the trimmed V and J ends, which lost 0 bases and 2 bases, there was a span of 5 bases. The CDR3 here is CASSLSQTYEQYF. The CDR3 DNA follows: TGTGCCAGCAGTTTATCGCAGACCTACGAGCAGTACTTC.

V usage is TRBV5-1 and J usage is TRBJ1-4; D may be TRBD1 (5 bases). Deletions cut 4 bases from V and 8 bases from J, with 18 bases between. The CDR3 runs to 15 residues. CDR1 and CDR2 from the germline V gene are SGHRS and YFSETQ. The CDR3 loop is CASSLHGVGQEKLFF. In DNA, the CDR3 is TGCGCCAGCAGCCTCCACGGAGTGGGGCAGGAAAAACTGTTTTTT.

The V gene is TRBV12-3 or TRBV12-4, the J gene TRBJ1-1; D ambiguous. The length of the CDR3 is 13 residues. V lost 6 bases and J 1 base, leaving 9 bases between the germline ends. Here the CDR3 reads CASSSRQNTEAFF. The DNA of the CDR3 is TGTGCCAGCAGCTCCAGGCAGAACACTGAAGCTTTCTTT.

The chain recombines TRBV12-3 or TRBV12-4 with TRBJ2-7; D ambiguous. V lost 3 bases, J lost 2 bases, and 8 bases lay in between. This CDR3 region has 13 residues. CDR3 nucleotides: TGTGCCAGCAGTTTGGCAGGAACCTACGAGCAGTACTTC. Translation: CASSLAGTYEQYF.

This clone was picked up many times. The rearrangement uses TRBV4-1 and TRBJ2-1; TRBD2 aligns across 8 bases. The CDR3 is 18 residues long. V lost 11 bases, J lost 0 bases, and 18 bases stayed unmatched. CDR1 MGHRA and CDR2 YSYEKL come from the germline V gene. Here the CDR3 DNA reads TGCGCCGCCTCCGACGGGGGTAGCGGGACCAGCTCCTACAATGAGCAGTTCTTC. Translating it yields CAASDGGSGTSSYNEQFF.

This clone showed up just once. The chain uses TRBV19 and TRBJ2-3; 8 bases agree with TRBD1. This CDR3 region has 16 residues. Germline assignment: CDR1 LNHDA and CDR2 SQIVND (reference sequence). Trimming cost V 5 bases and J 2 bases; bases outside gene matches: 9. The CDR3 here is CASSSTGDRFTDTQYF. CDR3 bases: TGTGCCAGTAGTTCGACAGGGGACCGATTCACAGATACGCAGTATTTT.

V usage is TRBV5-5 and J usage is TRBJ2-5; a possible D gene is TRBD1 (6 bases). Germline V gene sequence: CDR1 SGHKS, CDR2 YYEKEE (reference sequence). Between the trimmed V and J ends, which lost 2 bases and 1 base, there was a span of 12 bases. The length of the CDR3 is 15 residues. Here the CDR3 reads CASSLQGIVQETQYF. Here the CDR3 DNA reads TGTGCCAGCAGCTTACAGGGAATCGTCCAAGAGACCCAGTACTTC.